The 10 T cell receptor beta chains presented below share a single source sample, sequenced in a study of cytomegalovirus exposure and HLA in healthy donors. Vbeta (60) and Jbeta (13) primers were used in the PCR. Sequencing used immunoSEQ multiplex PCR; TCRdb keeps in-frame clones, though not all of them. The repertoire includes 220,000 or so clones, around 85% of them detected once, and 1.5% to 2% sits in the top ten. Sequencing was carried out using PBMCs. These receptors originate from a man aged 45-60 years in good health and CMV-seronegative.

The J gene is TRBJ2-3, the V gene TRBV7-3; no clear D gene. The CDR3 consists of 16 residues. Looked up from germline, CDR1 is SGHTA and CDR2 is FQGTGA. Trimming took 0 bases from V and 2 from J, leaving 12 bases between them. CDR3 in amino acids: CASSLTQALHTDTQYF. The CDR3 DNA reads TGTGCCAGCAGCTTAACTCAGGCTCTCCACACAGATACGCAGTATTTT. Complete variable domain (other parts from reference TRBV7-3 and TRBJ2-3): GAGVSQTPSNKVTEKGKYVELRCDPISGHTALYWYRQSLGQGPEFLIYFQGTGAADDSGLPNDRFFAVRPEGSVSTLKIQRTERGDSAVYLCASSLTQALHTDTQYFGPGTRLTVL.

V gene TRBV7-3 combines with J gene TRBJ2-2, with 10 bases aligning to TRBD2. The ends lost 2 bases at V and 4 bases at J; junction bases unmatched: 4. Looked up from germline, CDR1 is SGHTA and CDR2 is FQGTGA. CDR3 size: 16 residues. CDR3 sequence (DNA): TGTGCCAGCAGCTTATTAGTAGCGGGAGGCACCGGGGAGCTGTTTTTT. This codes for CASSLLVAGGTGELFF.

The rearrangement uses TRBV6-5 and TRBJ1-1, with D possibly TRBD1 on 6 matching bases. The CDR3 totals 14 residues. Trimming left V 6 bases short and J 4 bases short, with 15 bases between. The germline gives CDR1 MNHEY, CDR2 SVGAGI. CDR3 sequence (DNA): TGTGCCAGCAGACCGGACAGTTCGAGCACTGAAGCTTTCTTT. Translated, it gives CASRPDSSSTEAFF.

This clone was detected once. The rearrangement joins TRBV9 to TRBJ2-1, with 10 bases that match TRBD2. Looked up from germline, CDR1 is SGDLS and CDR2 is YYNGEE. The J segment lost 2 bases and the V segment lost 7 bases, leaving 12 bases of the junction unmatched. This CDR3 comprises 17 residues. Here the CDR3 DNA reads TGTGCCAGCTCGACCGGAGCGGGAGGGATCCCCTACAATGAGCAGTTCTTC. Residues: CASSTGAGGIPYNEQFF.

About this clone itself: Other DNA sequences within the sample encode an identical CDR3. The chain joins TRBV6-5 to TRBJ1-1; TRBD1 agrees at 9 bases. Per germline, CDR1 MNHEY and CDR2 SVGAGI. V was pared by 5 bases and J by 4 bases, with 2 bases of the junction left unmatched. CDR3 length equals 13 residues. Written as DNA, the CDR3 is TGTGCCAGCAGTACAGGGGGCGGCACTGAAGCTTTCTTT. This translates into CASSTGGGTEAFF.

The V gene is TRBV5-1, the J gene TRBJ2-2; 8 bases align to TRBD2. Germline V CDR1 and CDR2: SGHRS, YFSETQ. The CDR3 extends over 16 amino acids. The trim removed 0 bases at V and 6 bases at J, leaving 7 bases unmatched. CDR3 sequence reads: CASSLVIGGGAGELFF. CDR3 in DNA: TGCGCCAGCAGCTTGGTCATCGGGGGGGGAGCCGGGGAGCTGTTTTTT.

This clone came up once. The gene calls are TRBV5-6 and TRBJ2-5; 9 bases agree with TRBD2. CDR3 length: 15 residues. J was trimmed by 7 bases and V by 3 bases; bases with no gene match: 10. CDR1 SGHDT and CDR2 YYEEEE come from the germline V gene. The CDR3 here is CASSSMTSGFGTQYF. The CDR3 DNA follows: TGTGCCAGCAGCTCTATGACTAGCGGCTTCGGGACCCAGTACTTC.

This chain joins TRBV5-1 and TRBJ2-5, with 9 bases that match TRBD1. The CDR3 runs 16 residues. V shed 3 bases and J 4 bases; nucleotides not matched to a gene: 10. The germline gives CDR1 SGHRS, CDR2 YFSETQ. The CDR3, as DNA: TGCGCCAGCAGCTCCAGTCCGGGACAGGGAGGAGAGACCCAGTACTTC. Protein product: CASSSSPGQGGETQYF.

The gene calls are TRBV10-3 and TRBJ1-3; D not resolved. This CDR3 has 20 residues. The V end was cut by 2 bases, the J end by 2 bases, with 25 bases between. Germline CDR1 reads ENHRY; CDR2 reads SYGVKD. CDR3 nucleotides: TGTGCCATCAGTGAGCGGGGTGGGGTGGGCACTTGGGAGCCTGGAAACACCATATATTTT. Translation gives CAISERGGVGTWEPGNTIYF.

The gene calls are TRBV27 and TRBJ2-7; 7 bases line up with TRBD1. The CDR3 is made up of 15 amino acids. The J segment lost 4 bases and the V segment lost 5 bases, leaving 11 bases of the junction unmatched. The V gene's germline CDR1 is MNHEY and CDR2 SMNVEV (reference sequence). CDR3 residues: CASSLTQGNDYEQYF. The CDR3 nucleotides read TGTGCCAGCAGTCTTACACAGGGGAACGATTACGAGCAGTACTTC.